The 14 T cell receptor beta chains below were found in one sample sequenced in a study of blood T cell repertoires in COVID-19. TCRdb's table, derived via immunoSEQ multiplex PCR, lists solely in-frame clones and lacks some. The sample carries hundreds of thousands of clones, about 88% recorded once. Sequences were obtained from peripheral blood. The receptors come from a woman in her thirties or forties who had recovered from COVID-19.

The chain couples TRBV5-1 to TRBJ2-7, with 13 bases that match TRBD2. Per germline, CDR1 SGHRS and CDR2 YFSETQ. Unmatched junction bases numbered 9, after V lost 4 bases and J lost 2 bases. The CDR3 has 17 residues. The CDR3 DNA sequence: TGCGCCAGCAGCCTAGGACTAGCGGGGGTAAAAACCTACGAGCAGTACTTC. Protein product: CASSLGLAGVKTYEQYF.

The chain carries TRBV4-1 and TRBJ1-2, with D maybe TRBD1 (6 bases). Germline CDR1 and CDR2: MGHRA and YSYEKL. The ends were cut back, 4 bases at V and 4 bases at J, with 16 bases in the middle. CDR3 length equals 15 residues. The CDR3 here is CASSRPGGRGYGYTF. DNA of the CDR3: TGCGCCAGCAGCCGCCCAGGAGGCAGGGGCTATGGCTACACCTTC.

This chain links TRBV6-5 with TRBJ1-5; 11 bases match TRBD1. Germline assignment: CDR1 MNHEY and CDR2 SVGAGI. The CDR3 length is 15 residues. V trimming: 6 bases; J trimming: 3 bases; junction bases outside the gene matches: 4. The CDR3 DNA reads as TGTGCCAGCAGACTGGGACAGGGGGTCAATCAGCCCCAGCATTTT. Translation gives CASRLGQGVNQPQHF.

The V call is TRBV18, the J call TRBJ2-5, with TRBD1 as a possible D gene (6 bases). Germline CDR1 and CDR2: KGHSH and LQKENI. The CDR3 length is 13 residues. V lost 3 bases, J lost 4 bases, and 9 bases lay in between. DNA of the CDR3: TGTGCCAGCTCACCGGGACACCTAGAGACCCAGTACTTC. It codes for CASSPGHLETQYF.

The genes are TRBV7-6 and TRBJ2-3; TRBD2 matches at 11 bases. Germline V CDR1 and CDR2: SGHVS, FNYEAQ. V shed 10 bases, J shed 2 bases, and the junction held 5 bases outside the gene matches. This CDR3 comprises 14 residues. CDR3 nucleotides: TGTGCCACTGGGACTAGCGGCTACACAGATACGCAGTATTTT. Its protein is CATGTSGYTDTQYF.

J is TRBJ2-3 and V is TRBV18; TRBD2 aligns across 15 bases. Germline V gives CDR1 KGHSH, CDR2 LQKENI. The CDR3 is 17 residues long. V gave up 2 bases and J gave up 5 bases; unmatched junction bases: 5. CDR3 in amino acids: CASSPGLAGGPEDTQYF. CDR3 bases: TGTGCCAGCTCACCAGGACTAGCGGGGGGGCCGGAAGATACGCAGTATTTT.

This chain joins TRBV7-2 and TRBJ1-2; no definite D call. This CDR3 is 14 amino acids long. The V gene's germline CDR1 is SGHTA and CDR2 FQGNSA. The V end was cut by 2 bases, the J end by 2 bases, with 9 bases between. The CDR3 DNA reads TGTGCCAGCAGCTTACCGACACCGAACTATGGCTACACCTTC. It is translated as CASSLPTPNYGYTF. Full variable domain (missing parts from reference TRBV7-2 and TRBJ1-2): GAGVSQSPSNKVTEKGKDVELRCDPISGHTALYWYRQSLGQGLEFLIYFQGNSAPDKSGLPSDRFSAERTGGSVSTLTIQRTQQEDSAVYLCASSLPTPNYGYTFGSGTRLTVV.

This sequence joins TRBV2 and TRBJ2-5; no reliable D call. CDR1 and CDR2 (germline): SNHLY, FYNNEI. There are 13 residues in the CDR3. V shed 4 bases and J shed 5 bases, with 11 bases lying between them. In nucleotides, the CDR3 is TGTGCCAGCAGTGGCGTCCCGTTGGAGACCCAGTACTTC. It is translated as CASSGVPLETQYF.

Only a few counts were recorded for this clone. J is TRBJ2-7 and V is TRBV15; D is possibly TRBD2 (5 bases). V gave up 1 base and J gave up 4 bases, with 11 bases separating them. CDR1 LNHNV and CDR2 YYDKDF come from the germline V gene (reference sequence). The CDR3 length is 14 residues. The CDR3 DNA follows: TGTGCCACCAGCAGAGGTCGGACTGATTACGAGCAGTACTTC. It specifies CATSRGRTDYEQYF.

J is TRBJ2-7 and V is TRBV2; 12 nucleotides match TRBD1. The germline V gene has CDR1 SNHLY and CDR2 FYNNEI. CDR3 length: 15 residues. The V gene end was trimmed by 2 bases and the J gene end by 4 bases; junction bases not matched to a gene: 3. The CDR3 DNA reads TGTGCCAGCAGTGAATGGGACAGGGGGCTATACGAGCAGTACTTC. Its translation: CASSEWDRGLYEQYF.

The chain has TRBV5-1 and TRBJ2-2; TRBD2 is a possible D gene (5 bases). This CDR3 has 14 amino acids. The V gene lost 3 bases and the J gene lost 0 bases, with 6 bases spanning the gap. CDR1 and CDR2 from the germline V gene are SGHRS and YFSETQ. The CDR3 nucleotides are TGCGCCAGCAGCTCCGGGACGAACACCGGGGAGCTGTTTTTT. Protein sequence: CASSSGTNTGELFF.

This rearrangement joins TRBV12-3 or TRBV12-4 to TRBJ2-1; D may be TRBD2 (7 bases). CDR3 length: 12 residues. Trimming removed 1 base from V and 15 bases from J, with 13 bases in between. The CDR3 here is CASSLEGGVPFF. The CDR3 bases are TGTGCCAGCAGTTTAGAGGGGGGGGTCCCGTTCTTC.

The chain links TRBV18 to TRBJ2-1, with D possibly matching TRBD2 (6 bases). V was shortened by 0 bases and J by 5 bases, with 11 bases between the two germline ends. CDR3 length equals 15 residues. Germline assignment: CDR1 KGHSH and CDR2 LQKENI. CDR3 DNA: TGTGCCAGCTCACCACCTAGCGGAGGGCACAATGAGCAGTTCTTC. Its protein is CASSPPSGGHNEQFF.

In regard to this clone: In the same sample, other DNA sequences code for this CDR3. The CDR3 nucleotides read TGTGCCAGCAGACAGCTGCGGACAGGGAAGGCAACTAATGAAAAACTGTTTTTT. It translates to CASRQLRTGKATNEKLFF. V gene TRBV27 combines with J gene TRBJ1-4; 8 bases line up with TRBD1. The J segment lost 0 bases and the V segment lost 6 bases, leaving 12 bases of the junction unmatched. The CDR3 spans 18 residues. CDR1 MNHEY and CDR2 SMNVEV come from the germline V gene (reference sequence).